The count of the clone carrying this TCR beta chain is one. Its antigen is currently unknown. Here immunoSEQ multiplex PCR was the method, and the copy in TCRdb shows in-frame clones only, minus some. The top ten clones hold more than 15% of a sample with 17,000 or so clones, over 60% of them seen once. J was trimmed by 6 bases and V by 1 base; bases with no gene match: 10. From germline, CDR1 is SGHDN and CDR2 FVKESK. The CDR3 extends over 18 amino acids. Before sequencing, viral peptide pools were used by the ViraFEST assay to expand antigen-specific CD4+ T cells. Researchers isolated CD4+ T cells once around 11 days of culture had elapsed. The individual was infected with SARS-CoV-2 between March and December 2020, as confirmed by PCR. Either the BNT162b2 or mRNA-1273 vaccine was given to participants in two doses. This entry belongs to a study of vaccination effects on CD4 cells after COVID-19. Points from the study as a whole: In the study, convalescent patients were few, and early post-infection timepoints were absent.

This sequence was found in a human donor who had a prior SARS-CoV-2 infection. Sequenced here: CD4+ T cells from PBMCs cultured with SARS-CoV-2 spike peptides, sampled after COVID-19 vaccination. V is TRBV14 and J is TRBJ2-1; 12 nucleotides agree with TRBD2. CDR3 protein: CASSQVLTSGRSINEQFF. CDR3 nucleotide sequence: TGTGCCAGCAGCCAAGTTCTGACTAGCGGGAGAAGTATCAATGAGCAGTTCTTC.